This T cell receptor (beta chain) is drawn from a study of vaccination and CD4 T cells after COVID-19. Time point specified: late sampling 161 to 241 days after vaccination in a few convalescent patients. Treatment of the sample: approximately nine-day PBMC culture with coronavirus spike peptide pools or control peptides (ViraFEST assay). With the Oncomine TCR Beta short-read assay, DNA from cultured CD4+ T cells was sequenced. TCRdb re-called the PCR reads through MiXCR, storing one row per CDR3 protein. The sample contains nearly 25,000 distinct CDR3 sequences, about 30% of which appear only once. About this clonotype: Antigen unknown.

The length of the CDR3 is 11 residues. Germline values: CDR1 SNHLY, CDR2 FYNNEI. V was shortened by 4 bases and J by 10 bases, with 8 bases between the two germline ends. This clonotype was sampled from a human donor who had recovered from COVID-19. The V gene is TRBV2, the J gene TRBJ2-1; D gene ambiguous. The sequenced sample was CD4+ T cells from blood, cultured in vitro, obtained about 7 months after SARS-CoV-2 vaccination. CDR3 coding DNA: TGTGCCAGCAGTGGGGTCGCCGAGCAGTTCTTC. Residues: CASSGVAEQFF.